Many counts were recorded for the clone carrying this T cell receptor (beta chain). The antigen is unknown. It was with unique molecular identifiers that the TCRbeta library was prepared. Using its own MiXCR run on the PCR reads, TCRdb lists one record per CDR3 protein. The repertoire includes some 350,000 distinct CDR3 sequences, around 16% of them detected once, and about 41% sits in the top ten. These data belong to a study of T-cell reconstitution after alpha-beta-depleted transplantation in children. The study's findings and limits: Several hundred rapidly expanded clones from non-depleted graft cells reportedly supplied alpha-beta T cells about two months post-transplant.

Germline loops: CDR1 KGHDR, CDR2 SFDVKD. The CDR3 extends over 17 amino acids. The V gene end was trimmed by 3 bases and the J gene end by 4 bases; junction bases not matched to a gene: 10. The input for sequencing was PBMCs, mostly from graft donor cells, taken 360 days after TCRalphabeta/CD19-depleted stem cell transplant. This chain uses TRBV24-1 with TRBJ2-5; the match to TRBD2 covers 10 bases. The TCR comes from a male patient aged 2 to 10 who had a stem cell transplant for acute lymphoblastic leukemia, so the T cells may come from the graft donor. CDR3 sequence: CATSDPEREGRGETQYF. DNA of the CDR3: TGTGCCACCAGTGATCCGGAGCGGGAGGGCCGAGGAGAGACCCAGTACTTC.